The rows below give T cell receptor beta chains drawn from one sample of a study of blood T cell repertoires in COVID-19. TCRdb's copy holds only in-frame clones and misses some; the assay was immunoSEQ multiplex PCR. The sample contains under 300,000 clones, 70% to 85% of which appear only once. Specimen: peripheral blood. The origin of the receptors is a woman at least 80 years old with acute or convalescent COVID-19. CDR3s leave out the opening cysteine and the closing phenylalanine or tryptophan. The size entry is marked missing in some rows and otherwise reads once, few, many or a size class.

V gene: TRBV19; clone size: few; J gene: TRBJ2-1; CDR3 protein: ASSPAGGSYNEQF
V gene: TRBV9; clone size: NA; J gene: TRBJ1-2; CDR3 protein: ASSPYRGLTDAPFYGYT
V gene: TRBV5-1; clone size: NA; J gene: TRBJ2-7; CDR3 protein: ASSPQGQARGEQY
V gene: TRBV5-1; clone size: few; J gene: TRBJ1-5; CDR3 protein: ASSLEGQSNQPQH
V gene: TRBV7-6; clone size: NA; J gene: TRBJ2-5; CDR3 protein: ASSPGGGWETQY
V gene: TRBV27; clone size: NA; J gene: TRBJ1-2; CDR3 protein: ASSLRGSHYTGGYT
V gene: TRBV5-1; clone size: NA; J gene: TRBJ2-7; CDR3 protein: ASRFQEGTYEQY
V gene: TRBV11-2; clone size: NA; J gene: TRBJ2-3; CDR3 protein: ASSLEARGGRDTQY
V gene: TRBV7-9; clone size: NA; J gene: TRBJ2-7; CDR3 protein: ASSFLGGGAPQY
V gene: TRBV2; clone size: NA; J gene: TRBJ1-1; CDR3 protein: ASSDDSIEAF
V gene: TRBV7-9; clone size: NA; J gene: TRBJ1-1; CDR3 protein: ASSPSGGLLTF
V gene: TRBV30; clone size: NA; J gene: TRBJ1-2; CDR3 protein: AWNRGYPDPVTNYGYT
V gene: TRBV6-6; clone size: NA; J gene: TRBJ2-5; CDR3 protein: ASSYGGAGETQY
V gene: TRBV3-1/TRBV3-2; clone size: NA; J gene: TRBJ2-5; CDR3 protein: ASSPMGLAGETQY
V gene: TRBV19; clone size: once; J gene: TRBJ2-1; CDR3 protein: ASSTRDYHNEQF
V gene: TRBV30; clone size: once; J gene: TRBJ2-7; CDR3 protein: AWRGQKVDEQY
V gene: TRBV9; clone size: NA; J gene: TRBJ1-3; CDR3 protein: ASSVAQSLGNTIY
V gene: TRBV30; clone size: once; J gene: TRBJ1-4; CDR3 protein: AWSGGTGPEKLF
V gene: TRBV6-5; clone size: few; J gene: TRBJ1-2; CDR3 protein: ASSSGDRVANYGYT
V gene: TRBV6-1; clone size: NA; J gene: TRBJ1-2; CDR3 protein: ASSEGAANYGYT
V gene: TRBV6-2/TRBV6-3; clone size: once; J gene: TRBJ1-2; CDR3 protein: ASSYGARYGYT
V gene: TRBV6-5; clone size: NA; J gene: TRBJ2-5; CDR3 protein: ASSDPRGGKETQY
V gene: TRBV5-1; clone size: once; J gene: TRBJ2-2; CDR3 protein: ASSYWGGAGLNTGELF
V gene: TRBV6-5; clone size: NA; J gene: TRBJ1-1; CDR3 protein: ASKDRYEAF
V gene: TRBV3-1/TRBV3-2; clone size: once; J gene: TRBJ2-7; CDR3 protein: ASSQDWQKSYEQY
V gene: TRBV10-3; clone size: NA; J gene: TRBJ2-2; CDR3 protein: AISQTGNTGELF
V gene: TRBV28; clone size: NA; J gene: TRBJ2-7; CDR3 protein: ASSLEGHVLDEQY
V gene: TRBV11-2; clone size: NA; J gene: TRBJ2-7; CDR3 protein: VSSPLPGVESYEQY
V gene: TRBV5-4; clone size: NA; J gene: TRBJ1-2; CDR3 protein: ASSLPGQPYGYT
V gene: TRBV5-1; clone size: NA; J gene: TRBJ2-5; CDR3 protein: ASQDSKGETQY
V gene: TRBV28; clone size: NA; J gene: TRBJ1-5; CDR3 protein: ASSSSGQLNQPQH